This T cell receptor beta chain was retrieved from a study of blood T cell repertoires in COVID-19. Cohort assignment relied on participant-reported clinical history. This CDR3 region has 15 residues. Germline values: CDR1 ENHRY, CDR2 SYGVKD. After removal of 10 bases from V and 0 bases from J, the junction contained 8 bases not matched to a gene. Assay: immunoSEQ multiplex PCR; the TCRdb copy retains only in-frame clones and omits some. The sample carries 190,000 or so clones, 85% recorded once. This rearrangement joins TRBV10-3 to TRBJ1-1, with TRBD1 identical over 10 bases. Input material: PBMCs or T cells enriched from blood (not recorded which). The TCR sequence derives from a man aged 35 to 55 who had recovered from COVID-19. CDR3 residues: CATRDRGLMNTEAFF. The CDR3, as DNA: TGTGCCACTAGGGACAGGGGCTTGATGAACACTGAAGCTTTCTTT.